The 21 T cell receptor beta chains below were found in one sample sequenced in a study of OX40 agonist ivuxolimab in advanced cancers. Profiled with immunoSEQ multiplex PCR; TCRdb holds only in-frame clones, not every one. The data show around 50,000 clones, about 88% seen once. The sample was CD4+ or CD8+ T cells sorted from blood, taken in a trial of the OX40 agonist ivuxolimab. The source of these receptors is an adult with an advanced solid tumor such as melanoma, head and neck, liver or kidney cancer.

This clone is a singleton in its sample. The chain carries TRBV14 and TRBJ1-1, with D hard to call. Germline V gene lookup returns CDR1 SGHDN and CDR2 FVKESK. V gave up 6 bases and J gave up 6 bases, with 14 bases separating them. The CDR3 runs 13 residues. CDR3 in DNA: TGTGCCAGCAGAAGGGTAGGGATACCTGAAGCTTTCTTT. It encodes CASRRVGIPEAFF.

In this sample, this clone turned up once. The CDR3 DNA follows: TGTGCCAGTAGTAGGGAGGGTAAAAGCACTGAAGCTTTCTTT. Translation: CASSREGKSTEAFF. J is TRBJ1-1 and V is TRBV19; D uncertain. The ends were cut back, 4 bases at V and 4 bases at J, with 13 bases in the middle. CDR3 length: 14 amino acids. Germline V gene lookup returns CDR1 LNHDA and CDR2 SQIVND (reference sequence).

The table lists this clone with a count of one. In the same sample, other DNA sequences code for this CDR3. V gene TRBV6-5 combines with J gene TRBJ1-1; D is unresolved. Trimming pared 6 bases from V and 2 bases from J, leaving 13 bases between. This CDR3 comprises 14 residues. Per the germline V gene, CDR1 is MNHEY and CDR2 is SVGAGI. CDR3 region: CASRTKGYNTEAFF. The CDR3 DNA reads TGTGCCAGCAGGACAAAGGGATATAACACTGAAGCTTTCTTT.

The chain joins TRBV19 to TRBJ2-3; D assignment may be TRBD1 or TRBD2 (5 bases each). Germline assignment: CDR1 LNHDA and CDR2 SQIVND (reference sequence). The CDR3 is 15 residues long. V shed 7 bases and J shed 5 bases, with 19 bases lying between them. The DNA of the CDR3 is TGTGCCAGTACCGATGAGGGGACCGGCTTAGATACGCAGTATTTT. Translation: CASTDEGTGLDTQYF.

The genes are TRBV4-1 and TRBJ2-7; TRBD2 matches 8 bases. CDR1 MGHRA and CDR2 YSYEKL come from the germline V gene. Trimming cost V 6 bases and J 1 base; bases outside gene matches: 5. There are 14 residues in the CDR3. The CDR3 loop is CASRPGTRSYEQYF. The CDR3 DNA reads as TGCGCCAGCAGGCCCGGGACTAGATCCTACGAGCAGTACTTC.

The chain is built from TRBV7-6 and TRBJ2-1; perhaps TRBD2 as D (6 bases). The CDR3 spans 18 residues. Germline CDR1 and CDR2: SGHVS and FNYEAQ. V was cut by 1 base and J by 1 base, with 17 bases left in between. CDR3 in amino acids: CASSLVGRASVSYNEQFF. CDR3 nucleotides: TGTGCCAGCAGCTTAGTAGGGCGGGCTAGCGTATCCTACAATGAGCAGTTCTTC.

In DNA, the CDR3 is TGTGCCAGCAGGGCCGGGACTAGCGGTAGCACAGATACGCAGTATTTT. It translates to CASRAGTSGSTDTQYF. This chain joins TRBV2 and TRBJ2-3; 11 bases are shared with TRBD2. CDR3 length: 16 amino acids. V lost 6 bases and J lost 0; bases outside the gene matches: 5. Looked up from germline, CDR1 is SNHLY and CDR2 is FYNNEI.

The chain has TRBV30 and TRBJ2-1; 9 nucleotides match TRBD2. Germline V gene data show CDR1 as GTSNPN and CDR2 as SVGIG (reference sequence). The CDR3 has 16 amino acids. V was pared by 0 bases and J by 3 bases, with 6 bases of the junction left unmatched. CDR3 DNA: TGTGCCTGGAGTGTACGGCGGGAGGGCCTCTACAATGAGCAGTTCTTC. It translates to CAWSVRREGLYNEQFF.

The V call is TRBV5-4, the J call TRBJ2-4, with unresolved D. V was clipped by 5 bases and J by 0 bases, with 12 bases between them. Germline V gives CDR1 SGHNT, CDR2 YYREEE (reference sequence). The CDR3 sequence is 15 residues long. The DNA for the CDR3 is TGTGCCAGCAGTTCACAAGGAGTAGCCAAAAACATTCAGTACTTC. Translated: CASSSQGVAKNIQYF.

This clone occurred once. This chain uses TRBV29-1 with TRBJ1-2; 8 nucleotides align to TRBD1. This CDR3 is 13 amino acids long. Germline loops: CDR1 SQVTM, CDR2 ANQGSEA. J lost 2 bases, V lost 7 bases, and 6 bases had no gene match. The CDR3 spells CSGLTGDNYGYTF. CDR3 coding DNA: TGCAGCGGGCTGACAGGGGACAACTATGGCTACACCTTC.

V is TRBV28 and J is TRBJ1-3; perhaps TRBD1 as D (5 bases). The germline V gene encodes CDR1 MDHEN and CDR2 SYDVKM. Trimming removed 5 bases at V and 1 base at J, with 12 bases between. The CDR3 is made up of 15 amino acids. The CDR3 sequence: CASSRRTGSGNTIYF. CDR3 DNA: TGTGCCAGCAGTCGCCGAACAGGTTCTGGAAACACCATATATTTT.

The chain joins TRBV5-4 to TRBJ2-5; no clear D. V was clipped by 0 bases and J by 2 bases, with 8 bases between them. The CDR3 runs to 14 residues. Germline CDR1 reads SGHNT; CDR2 reads YYREEE (reference sequence). The CDR3 DNA follows: TGTGCCAGCAGCTTGGACAGTGTGCAAGAGACCCAGTACTTC. As protein: CASSLDSVQETQYF.

The sample holds one count of this clone. The chain recombines TRBV6-5 with TRBJ2-5; D is possibly TRBD2 (5 bases). Germline values: CDR1 MNHEY, CDR2 SVGAGI. The CDR3 loop spans 15 amino acids. Trimming took off 3 bases at V and 7 bases at J, with 18 bases between the two ends. CDR3 protein: CASSYRDPSEGTQYF. CDR3 in DNA: TGTGCCAGCAGTTATCGGGATCCGTCTGAGGGGACCCAGTACTTC.

V is TRBV5-1 and J is TRBJ2-7; TRBD1 matches at 8 bases. The V gene end was trimmed by 5 bases and the J gene end by 2 bases; junction bases not matched to a gene: 9. The CDR3 contains 15 residues. Germline values: CDR1 SGHRS, CDR2 YFSETQ. In DNA form, the CDR3 reads TGCGCCAGCAGTTCAGAGGGACAGGCAACCTACGAGCAGTACTTC. It yields the protein CASSSEGQATYEQYF.

This clone rates as medium-sized. V and J are TRBV6-5 and TRBJ1-2; D unclear. The CDR3 extends over 14 amino acids. The germline gives CDR1 MNHEY, CDR2 SVGAGI. Between the trimmed V and J ends, which lost 0 bases and 2 bases, there was a span of 7 bases. The CDR3 region is CASSYSGRNYGYTF. DNA for the CDR3: TGTGCCAGCAGTTACTCGGGCAGGAACTATGGCTACACCTTC.

V and J are TRBV6-6 and TRBJ1-1; the match to TRBD1 covers 7 bases. The CDR3 loop spans 14 amino acids. CDR1 and CDR2 (germline): MNHNY, SVGAGI (reference sequence). The trim removed 5 bases at V and 1 base at J, leaving 4 bases unmatched. CDR3 in amino acids: CASSPRTGNTEAFF. CDR3 coding DNA: TGTGCCAGCAGTCCCCGGACAGGGAACACTGAAGCTTTCTTT.

V gene TRBV11-3 combines with J gene TRBJ2-1; TRBD2 agrees at 9 bases. The ends lost 0 bases at V and 4 bases at J; junction bases unmatched: 13. This CDR3 is built from 19 residues. Germline V gene lookup returns CDR1 SGHNT and CDR2 YENEEA. The chain's CDR3 is CASSLEVRGLAGSYNEQFF. CDR3 DNA: TGTGCCAGCAGCTTAGAGGTTCGGGGGCTAGCGGGATCTTACAATGAGCAGTTCTTC. The full variable domain, rest sourced from reference TRBV11-3 and TRBJ2-1, is EAGVVQSPRYKIIEKKQPVAFWCNPISGHNTLYWYLQNLGQGPELLIRYENEEAVDDSQLPKDRFSAERLKGVDSTLKIQPAELGDSAVYLCASSLEVRGLAGSYNEQFFGPGTRLTVL.

V gene TRBV7-6 combines with J gene TRBJ2-2, with D unclear. The V gene lost 1 base and the J gene lost 0 bases, with 3 bases spanning the gap. The CDR3 is made up of 14 amino acids. Germline CDR1 reads SGHVS; CDR2 reads FNYEAQ. The CDR3 sequence: CASSLGANTGELFF. The CDR3 DNA reads as TGTGCCAGCAGCTTAGGGGCGAACACCGGGGAGCTGTTTTTT.

This chain links TRBV29-1 with TRBJ2-2, with 7 bases identical to TRBD1. The CDR3 loop spans 14 amino acids. The germline V gene encodes CDR1 SQVTM and CDR2 ANQGSEA. With V trimmed by 7 bases and J by 8 bases, 13 bases remained unmatched. As DNA, the CDR3 is TGCAGCGGGGGACAGCGAACTTCAGCTGGGGAGCTGTTTTTT. It codes for CSGGQRTSAGELFF.

This clone was observed a few times. The V call is TRBV5-1, the J call TRBJ2-5, with D possibly called TRBD1 or TRBD2 (5 bases each). V was shortened by 0 bases and J by 3 bases, with 15 bases between the two germline ends. The CDR3 is 16 residues long. Per germline, CDR1 SGHRS and CDR2 YFSETQ. The CDR3 region is CASSLVGPQREETQYF. CDR3 nucleotides: TGCGCCAGCAGCTTGGTGGGACCTCAAAGGGAAGAGACCCAGTACTTC.

The chain employs TRBV10-2 and TRBJ2-7; TRBD1 matches at 11 bases. The CDR3 is made up of 15 amino acids. The germline V gene has CDR1 WSHSY and CDR2 SAAADI. With V trimmed by 7 bases and J by 7 bases, 12 bases remained unmatched. The chain's CDR3 is CASIPDRGQRSEQYF. The CDR3 coding sequence is TGCGCCAGCATCCCGGACAGGGGGCAGCGATCTGAGCAGTACTTC.